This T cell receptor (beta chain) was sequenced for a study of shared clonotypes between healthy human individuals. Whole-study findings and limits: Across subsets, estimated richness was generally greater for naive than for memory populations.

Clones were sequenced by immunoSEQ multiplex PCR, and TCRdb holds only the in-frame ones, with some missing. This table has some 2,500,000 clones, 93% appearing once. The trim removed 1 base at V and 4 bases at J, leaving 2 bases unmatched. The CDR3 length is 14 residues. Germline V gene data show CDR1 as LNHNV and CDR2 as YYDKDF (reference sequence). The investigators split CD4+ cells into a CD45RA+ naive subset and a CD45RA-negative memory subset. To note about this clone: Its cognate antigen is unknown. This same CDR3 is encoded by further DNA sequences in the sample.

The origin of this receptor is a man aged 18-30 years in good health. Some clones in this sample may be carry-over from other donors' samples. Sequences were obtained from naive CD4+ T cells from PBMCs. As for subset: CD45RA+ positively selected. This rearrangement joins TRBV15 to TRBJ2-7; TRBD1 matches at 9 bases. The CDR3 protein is CATSRAGQGYEQYF. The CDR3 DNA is TGTGCCACCAGCAGAGCCGGACAGGGGTACGAGCAGTACTTC. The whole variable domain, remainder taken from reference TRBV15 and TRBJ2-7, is DAMVIQNPRYQVTQFGKPVTLSCSQTLNHNVMYWYQQKSSQAPKLLFHYYDKDFNNEADTPDNFQSRRPNTSFCFLDIRSPGLGDTAMYLCATSRAGQGYEQYFGPGTRLTVT.